This TCR beta chain was profiled in a study of graft-versus-host responses after intestinal transplantation. Study at large: Isolated intestinal, liver-intestinal, or multivisceral transplants were what recipients had. The study gave all recipients anti-thymocyte globulin induction, then tacrolimus and steroids for approximately three years. Study-level results: Allografts of one patient group, those with graft-donor T cell macrochimerism, had high graft-versus-host to host-versus-graft clonal ratios. GvH clones surfaced in recipient marrow, some emerging earlier in ileum or blood.

Concerning this clone itself: Antigen unknown.

Sequenced by immunoSEQ multiplex PCR; TCRdb stores in-frame clones only, minus some. The table shows tens of thousands of clones, with roughly 91% occurring only once. Specimen: PBMCs, collected about 120 weeks after a first intestinal transplant, on the day of a second. The receptor was isolated from a human patient who received an intestinal transplant, so some T cells may come from the graft donor.

CDR3 residues: CASSQDPPRGPSTDTQYF. In nucleotides, the CDR3 is TGCGCCAGCAGCCAAGACCCTCCTAGGGGGCCTAGCACAGATACGCAGTATTTT. The chain combines TRBV4-1 with TRBJ2-3, with 7 positions matching TRBD1. The V gene's germline CDR1 is MGHRA and CDR2 YSYEKL. The V and J ends lost 0 bases and 0 bases, in that order; junction bases with no gene match: 9. The CDR3 sequence is 18 residues long.